This T cell receptor (beta chain) was retrieved from a study of regulatory T cells in long-lasting Graves disease. Time point given: persistent/refractory GD, antithyroid drugs over 5 years with positive TRAb. Following extraction of RNA from PBMCs, that RNA was used to make the TCR library. With 7 bases clipped from V and 5 bases from J, the junction kept 5 bases outside the gene matches. There are 14 residues in the CDR3. Points on this clonotype: Just one base apart from a much larger clone, this may be a read error.

CDR3 regions were amplified by Arm-PCR using iRepertoire HTBI primers to build TCR beta libraries. TCRdb fed the multiplex PCR reads into MiXCR, producing one record per CDR3 protein. This repertoire shows around 430,000 distinct CDR3 sequences, 20% to 25% found once; its top ten account for around 14%. This TCR came from a female donor with Graves disease. V and J are TRBV12-3 or TRBV12-4 and TRBJ1-6; 7 bases match TRBD1. The sequencing used peripheral blood mononuclear cells (PBMCs), collected when the disease was refractory, from a patient treated with antithyroid drugs. The CDR3 here is CASIRTGDNSPLHF. The CDR3 nucleotides are TGTGCCAGCATCCGCACAGGGGATAATTCACCCCTCCACTTT.